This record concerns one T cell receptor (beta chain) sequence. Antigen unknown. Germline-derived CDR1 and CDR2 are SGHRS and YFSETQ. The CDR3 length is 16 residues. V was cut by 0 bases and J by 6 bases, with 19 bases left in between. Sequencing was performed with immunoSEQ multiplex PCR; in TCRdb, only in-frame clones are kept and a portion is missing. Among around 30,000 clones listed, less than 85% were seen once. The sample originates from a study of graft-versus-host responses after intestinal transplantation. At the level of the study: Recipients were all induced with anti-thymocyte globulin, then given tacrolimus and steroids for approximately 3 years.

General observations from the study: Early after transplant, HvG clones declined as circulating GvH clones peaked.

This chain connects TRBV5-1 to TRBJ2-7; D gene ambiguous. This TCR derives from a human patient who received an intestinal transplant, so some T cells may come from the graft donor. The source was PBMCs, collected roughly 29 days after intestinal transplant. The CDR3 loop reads CASSLEVGTTVGEQYF. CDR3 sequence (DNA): TGCGCCAGCAGCTTGGAGGTAGGCACCACTGTAGGCGAGCAGTACTTC.